One and the same sample provided the 5 T cell receptor beta chains below, sequenced in a study of control samples from healthy donors and cancer patients. Produced via immunoSEQ multiplex PCR; TCRdb's table is partial and in-frame only. The data contain roughly 370,000 clones, 80% to 95% of them singletons. What was sequenced was PBMCs. These TCRs come from a man aged 35 to 55 with head and neck cancer.

V gene TRBV6-5 combines with J gene TRBJ1-2; D gene ambiguous. Per germline, CDR1 MNHEY and CDR2 SVGAGI. V gave up 0 bases and J gave up 8 bases, with 7 bases separating them. This CDR3 has 12 amino acids. CDR3: CASSYSHGGYTF. The DNA of the CDR3 is TGTGCCAGCAGTTACTCACATGGGGGCTACACCTTC.

This chain joins TRBV2 and TRBJ1-4; D is undetermined. The V gene's germline CDR1 is SNHLY and CDR2 FYNNEI. V shed 8 bases and J shed 4 bases, with 8 bases lying between them. The CDR3 runs to 12 residues. CDR3: CASRGINEKLFF. CDR3 bases: TGTGCCAGCCGAGGGATTAATGAAAAACTGTTTTTT.

This sequence joins TRBV19 and TRBJ1-5, with 8 bases lining up with TRBD1. CDR1 is LNHDA, CDR2 SQIVND, per germline (reference sequence). V was pared by 5 bases and J by 5 bases, with 17 bases of the junction left unmatched. This CDR3 spans 18 amino acids. The CDR3 DNA sequence: TGTGCCAGTAGTCTACTCCCTTCCGGGCCACAGGGGGATCAGCCCCAGCATTTT. Its protein is CASSLLPSGPQGDQPQHF.

The J gene is TRBJ2-7, the V gene TRBV30; TRBD1 agrees at 9 bases. The CDR3 totals 13 residues. Trimming removed 3 bases from V and 9 bases from J; junction bases left unmatched: 9. CDR1 and CDR2 (germline): GTSNPN, SVGIG (reference sequence). The CDR3 region is CAWSPGTGWAQYF. The CDR3 nucleotides read TGTGCCTGGAGCCCCGGGACAGGGTGGGCGCAGTACTTC.

In nucleotides, the CDR3 is TGCGCCAGCAGTGAGTCCGGGGACACTGAAGCTTTCTTT. Translated, it gives CASSESGDTEAFF. This sequence joins TRBV10-1 and TRBJ1-1; D remains unclear. The V and J ends lost 0 bases and 3 bases respectively, with 5 bases between them. The CDR3 is 13 amino acids. Germline V CDR1 and CDR2: WNHNN, SYGVQD (reference sequence).